A selection of T cell receptor beta chains follows, all from one sample in a study of T cell responses to AZD1222 COVID-19 vaccine. Sequencing used immunoSEQ multiplex PCR; TCRdb keeps in-frame clones, though not all of them. The sample yields 150,000 or so clones, about 89% seen once. The sample consisted of peripheral blood, taken 28 days after the second AZD1222 dose. The receptors originated from an adult who received the AZD1222 COVID-19 vaccine. Both conserved end residues are part of each CDR3. The order of the fields is V gene, D gene, J gene, clone size, CDR3 DNA, CDR3 protein. A D gene is named only where the DNA matches it firmly. Not all rows give a size; the values are once, few, many and, for expanded clones, a class.

V gene: TRBV19
D gene: TRBD2
J gene: TRBJ2-5
clone size: -
CDR3 DNA: TGTGCCAGTAGTAGTGGGAGGGCCCGTTTCCCCCAAGAGACCCAGTACTTC
CDR3 protein: CASSSGRARFPQETQYF

V gene: TRBV6-5
D gene: -
J gene: TRBJ2-2
clone size: -
CDR3 DNA: TGTGCCAGCAGTCCTCGGGCCAGATGGCCCGGGGAGCTGTTTTTT
CDR3 protein: CASSPRARWPGELFF

V gene: TRBV6-5
D gene: TRBD2
J gene: TRBJ2-7
clone size: -
CDR3 DNA: TGTGCCAGCAGTTATGACGGGACTAGCTACGAGCAGTACTTC
CDR3 protein: CASSYDGTSYEQYF

V gene: TRBV11-3
D gene: -
J gene: TRBJ2-1
clone size: -
CDR3 DNA: TGTGCCAGCAGCTTAGATCCCCGAGAACGGGGCCCCTACAATGAGCAGTTCTTC
CDR3 protein: CASSLDPRERGPYNEQFF

V gene: TRBV7-8
D gene: -
J gene: TRBJ1-1
clone size: once
CDR3 DNA: TGTGCCAGCAGCTTAGTCATGCCAGGGCAGGACACTGAAGCTTTCTTT
CDR3 protein: CASSLVMPGQDTEAFF

V gene: TRBV30
D gene: -
J gene: TRBJ1-3
clone size: -
CDR3 DNA: TGTGCCTGGAGTGGCAGAAACACCATATATTTT
CDR3 protein: CAWSGRNTIYF

V gene: TRBV11-3
D gene: -
J gene: TRBJ2-4
clone size: -
CDR3 DNA: TGTGCCAGCAGCTTAGATCTTTCCAGGGTGGCCAAAAACATTCAGTACTTC
CDR3 protein: CASSLDLSRVAKNIQYF

V gene: TRBV2
D gene: -
J gene: TRBJ1-2
clone size: -
CDR3 DNA: TGTGCCAGCAGCGGAGTCAGGGAGAACTATGGCTACACCTTC
CDR3 protein: CASSGVRENYGYTF

V gene: TRBV3-1/TRBV3-2
D gene: TRBD1
J gene: TRBJ1-2
clone size: -
CDR3 DNA: TGTGCCAGCAGCCACCCAGGACAGGCAAGTCTTAACTATGGCTACACCTTC
CDR3 protein: CASSHPGQASLNYGYTF

V gene: TRBV23-1
D gene: TRBD1
J gene: TRBJ1-2
clone size: once
CDR3 DNA: TGCGCCAGCAGTCAATGGAGGTATCCGGGACAGGGAACCCCTTTTTATGGCTACACCTTC
CDR3 protein: CASSQWRYPGQGTPFYGYTF

V gene: TRBV4-1
D gene: -
J gene: TRBJ1-4
clone size: -
CDR3 DNA: TGCGCCAGCAGCCAAGATGGTGGCAGGGACCGTGAAAAACTGTTTTTT
CDR3 protein: CASSQDGGRDREKLFF

V gene: TRBV6-5
D gene: TRBD2
J gene: TRBJ2-1
clone size: -
CDR3 DNA: TGTGCCAGCAGGACGGGGGGGGTAAATGAGCAGTTCTTC
CDR3 protein: CASRTGGVNEQFF

V gene: TRBV11-2
D gene: TRBD2
J gene: TRBJ2-5
clone size: -
CDR3 DNA: TGTGCCAGCACCACTTGGACTAGCGGGGGGGCCGGTGAGACCCAGTACTTC
CDR3 protein: CASTTWTSGGAGETQYF

V gene: TRBV9
D gene: -
J gene: TRBJ2-7
clone size: -
CDR3 DNA: TGTGCCAGCAGCGTAGCTTGGGGGGCGTCCTACGAGCAGTACTTC
CDR3 protein: CASSVAWGASYEQYF

V gene: TRBV3-1/TRBV3-2
D gene: -
J gene: TRBJ2-6
clone size: -
CDR3 DNA: TGTGCCAGCAGCCAAGGGGGCTTGTGGGGGGCCAACGTCCTGACTTTC
CDR3 protein: CASSQGGLWGANVLTF

V gene: TRBV30
D gene: -
J gene: TRBJ2-7
clone size: -
CDR3 DNA: TGTGCCTGGAGTATAACGGACGGCCTCGAGCCCTACGAGCAGTACTTC
CDR3 protein: CAWSITDGLEPYEQYF

V gene: TRBV4-2
D gene: -
J gene: TRBJ2-6
clone size: -
CDR3 DNA: TGTGCCAGCAGCCAAGAGTCAAGTGAAGCCCTCTCTGGGGCCAACGTCCTGACTTTC
CDR3 protein: CASSQESSEALSGANVLTF

V gene: TRBV12-3/TRBV12-4
D gene: TRBD2
J gene: TRBJ2-5
clone size: few
CDR3 DNA: TGTGCCAGCAGTTTAAGCGGGGTCGAGACCCAGTACTTC
CDR3 protein: CASSLSGVETQYF

V gene: TRBV24-1
D gene: -
J gene: TRBJ2-1
clone size: -
CDR3 DNA: TGTGCCACCAGTGACCAAACTCAGGGGAATGAGCAGTTCTTC
CDR3 protein: CATSDQTQGNEQFF

V gene: TRBV3-1/TRBV3-2
D gene: TRBD1
J gene: TRBJ2-5
clone size: -
CDR3 DNA: TGTGCCAGCAGCCAGTGGGACGGGACAGGGACCCAGTACTTC
CDR3 protein: CASSQWDGTGTQYF

V gene: TRBV5-1
D gene: -
J gene: TRBJ2-3
clone size: few
CDR3 DNA: TGCGCCAGCAGCTTGGCCTGGCGGGATACGCAGTATTTT
CDR3 protein: CASSLAWRDTQYF

V gene: TRBV19
D gene: -
J gene: TRBJ1-2
clone size: -
CDR3 DNA: TGTGCCAGTAGTACGCAGGGGCGGGACTATGGCTACACCTTC
CDR3 protein: CASSTQGRDYGYTF

V gene: TRBV5-1
D gene: TRBD2
J gene: TRBJ2-7
clone size: -
CDR3 DNA: TGCGCCAGCAGCCACACTAGCGGGAGCTACGAGCAGTACTTC
CDR3 protein: CASSHTSGSYEQYF

V gene: TRBV13
D gene: -
J gene: TRBJ1-3
clone size: -
CDR3 DNA: TGTGCCAGCAGCCCCCCTAGACTGGGACGTGGAAACACCATATATTTT
CDR3 protein: CASSPPRLGRGNTIYF

V gene: TRBV5-1
D gene: -
J gene: TRBJ1-2
clone size: -
CDR3 DNA: TGCGCCAGCAGCTGGGGACGTGTTGACTATGGCTACACCTTC
CDR3 protein: CASSWGRVDYGYTF

V gene: TRBV18
D gene: -
J gene: TRBJ2-7
clone size: -
CDR3 DNA: TGTGCCAGCTCACCACAGGGGAATGCCTACGAGCAGTACTTC
CDR3 protein: CASSPQGNAYEQYF

V gene: TRBV19
D gene: -
J gene: TRBJ1-5
clone size: -
CDR3 DNA: TGTGCCAGTACCCAGGGGTCCCAGCCCCAGCATTTT
CDR3 protein: CASTQGSQPQHF

V gene: TRBV29-1
D gene: -
J gene: TRBJ2-7
clone size: -
CDR3 DNA: TGCAGCGTTGCGGCAGGGAGTAGCTACGAGCAGTACTTC
CDR3 protein: CSVAAGSSYEQYF

V gene: TRBV2
D gene: -
J gene: TRBJ1-2
clone size: -
CDR3 DNA: TGTGCCAGCAGTTCCTTAAAGAAGGATGGCTACACCTTC
CDR3 protein: CASSSLKKDGYTF

V gene: TRBV24-1
D gene: -
J gene: TRBJ1-1
clone size: -
CDR3 DNA: TGTGCCACCCCTAGGACGGTGAACACTGAAGCTTTCTTT
CDR3 protein: CATPRTVNTEAFF

V gene: TRBV30
D gene: -
J gene: TRBJ1-1
clone size: -
CDR3 DNA: TGTGCCTGGATGGATGCCAGGTTGAACACTGAAGCTTTCTTT
CDR3 protein: CAWMDARLNTEAFF

V gene: TRBV9
D gene: TRBD1
J gene: TRBJ1-6
clone size: few
CDR3 DNA: TGTGCCAGCAGCGTAGAGACAGGGGGATCACCCCTCCACTTT
CDR3 protein: CASSVETGGSPLHF

V gene: TRBV6-5
D gene: -
J gene: TRBJ1-3
clone size: -
CDR3 DNA: TGTGCCAGCTCAGGGGTATCTGGAAACACCATATATTTT
CDR3 protein: CASSGVSGNTIYF

V gene: TRBV19
D gene: TRBD1
J gene: TRBJ1-2
clone size: -
CDR3 DNA: TGTGCCAGTAAGGACAGGGGTTATACCTATGGCTACACCTTC
CDR3 protein: CASKDRGYTYGYTF

V gene: TRBV5-6
D gene: -
J gene: TRBJ1-6
clone size: -
CDR3 DNA: TGTGCCAGCAGCTCCGGGCCTCGGGGCACTTTTTGGAATTCACCCCTCCACTTT
CDR3 protein: CASSSGPRGTFWNSPLHF

V gene: TRBV3-1/TRBV3-2
D gene: TRBD2
J gene: TRBJ2-1
clone size: -
CDR3 DNA: TGTGCCAGCAGCCAAGGGGTAGCGGGAGGGGGGGGTGAGCAGTTCTTC
CDR3 protein: CASSQGVAGGGGEQFF

V gene: TRBV7-3
D gene: -
J gene: TRBJ2-2
clone size: -
CDR3 DNA: TGTGCCAGCAGCGGAGGAGGGGACACCGGGGAGCTGTTTTTT
CDR3 protein: CASSGGGDTGELFF

V gene: TRBV10-3
D gene: -
J gene: TRBJ2-6
clone size: -
CDR3 DNA: TGTGCCATCACTGGAGGGACGGCTGGGGCCAACGTCCTGACTTTC
CDR3 protein: CAITGGTAGANVLTF

V gene: TRBV3-1/TRBV3-2
D gene: -
J gene: TRBJ2-7
clone size: -
CDR3 DNA: TGTGCCAGCAGCCAGGGACGGGCAGTCTCCTACGAGCAGTACTTC
CDR3 protein: CASSQGRAVSYEQYF

V gene: TRBV27
D gene: -
J gene: TRBJ1-5
clone size: -
CDR3 DNA: TGTGCCAGCAGGGGAGCGGGGGGACTCAATCAGCCCCAGCATTTT
CDR3 protein: CASRGAGGLNQPQHF

V gene: TRBV2
D gene: TRBD2
J gene: TRBJ2-5
clone size: -
CDR3 DNA: TGTGCCAGCACCGAACTAGCGTGGGAGGGGGAGACCCAGTACTTC
CDR3 protein: CASTELAWEGETQYF

V gene: TRBV12-3/TRBV12-4
D gene: -
J gene: TRBJ1-2
clone size: once
CDR3 DNA: TGTGCCAGCAGTTTAGACAGCTTCTATGGCTACACCTTC
CDR3 protein: CASSLDSFYGYTF

V gene: TRBV5-6
D gene: -
J gene: TRBJ2-3
clone size: -
CDR3 DNA: TGTGCCAGCAGTCTGGAGGGGACCGATACGCAGTATTTT
CDR3 protein: CASSLEGTDTQYF

V gene: TRBV3-1/TRBV3-2
D gene: -
J gene: TRBJ1-1
clone size: few
CDR3 DNA: TGTGCCAGCAGCTTGAAGGCTGAAGCTTTCTTT
CDR3 protein: CASSLKAEAFF

V gene: TRBV19
D gene: TRBD2
J gene: TRBJ2-1
clone size: -
CDR3 DNA: TGTGCCAGTAGTGTCGCCGGGACTAGCGCTCAGAACTCCTACAATGAGCAGTTCTTC
CDR3 protein: CASSVAGTSAQNSYNEQFF

V gene: TRBV5-1
D gene: -
J gene: TRBJ1-1
clone size: -
CDR3 DNA: TGCGCCAGCAGCCCCGAGTGGCCGGAGGGGGACACTGAAGCTTTCTTT
CDR3 protein: CASSPEWPEGDTEAFF

V gene: TRBV3-1/TRBV3-2
D gene: -
J gene: TRBJ1-3
clone size: -
CDR3 DNA: TGTGCCAGCAGCCCACAGGGCGGGAGCTCTGGAAACACCATATATTTT
CDR3 protein: CASSPQGGSSGNTIYF

V gene: TRBV9
D gene: -
J gene: TRBJ2-1
clone size: -
CDR3 DNA: TGTGCCAGTCAGGACAGTTACTACAATGAGCAGTTCTTC
CDR3 protein: CASQDSYYNEQFF